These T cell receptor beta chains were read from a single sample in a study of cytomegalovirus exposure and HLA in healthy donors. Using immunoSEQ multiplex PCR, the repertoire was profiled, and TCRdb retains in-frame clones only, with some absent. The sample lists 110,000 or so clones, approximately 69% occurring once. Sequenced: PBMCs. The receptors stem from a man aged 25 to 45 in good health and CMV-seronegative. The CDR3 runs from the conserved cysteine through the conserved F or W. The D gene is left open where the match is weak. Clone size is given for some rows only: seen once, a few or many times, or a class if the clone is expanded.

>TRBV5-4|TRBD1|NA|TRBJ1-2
TGTGCCAGCCACCCTGACAGGGGGCAGAATGGCTACACCTTC
CASHPDRGQNGYTF
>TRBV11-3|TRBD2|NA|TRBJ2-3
TGTGCCAGCAGCTCGCAGCGGGAGGATCTAGATACGCAGTATTTT
CASSSQREDLDTQYF
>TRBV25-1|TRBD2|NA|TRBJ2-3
TGTGCCAGCAGTGAATCGGGGGGGCGGAGACGAGCTACGCAGTATTTT
CASSESGGRRRATQYF
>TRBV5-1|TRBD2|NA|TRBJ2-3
TGCGCCAGCAGCTTATTAGCGGGAGGGGCCGATACGCAGTATTTT
CASSLLAGGADTQYF
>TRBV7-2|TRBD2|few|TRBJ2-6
TGTGCCAGCAGCTTAGGACTAGCGGGAGGAGCTGGGGCCAACGTCCTGACTTTC
CASSLGLAGGAGANVLTF
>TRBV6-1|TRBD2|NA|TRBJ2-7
TGTGCCAGCAGCGGACTAGGGAGCTCCTACGAGCAGTACTTC
CASSGLGSSYEQYF
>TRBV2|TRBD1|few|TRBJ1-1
TGTGCCAGCTTTAGGACAGGGTGGAACACTGAAGCTTTCTTT
CASFRTGWNTEAFF
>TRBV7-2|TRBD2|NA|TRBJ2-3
TGTGCCAGCAGCTTCGTAGCGGGCCTATCCGGAGTTACGCAGTATTTT
CASSFVAGLSGVTQYF
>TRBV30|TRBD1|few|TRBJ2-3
TGTGCCTGGAGTCACAGGGGGCGCGGACGGCCAGATACGCAGTATTTT
CAWSHRGRGRPDTQYF
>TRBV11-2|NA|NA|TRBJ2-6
TGTGCCAGCAGCTTAGACGGGGACTTGCCCTTAAGCTCTGGGGCCAACGTCCTGACTTTC
CASSLDGDLPLSSGANVLTF
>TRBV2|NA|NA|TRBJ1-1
TGTGCCAGCACCCCCGGGACACCGAACACTGAAGCTTTCTTT
CASTPGTPNTEAFF
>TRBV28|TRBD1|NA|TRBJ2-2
TGTGCCAGCACCCGACAGGGTTTCGTAGGCGGGGAGCTGTTTTTT
CASTRQGFVGGELFF
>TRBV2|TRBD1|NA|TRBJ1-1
TGTGCCAGCAGTGAAAGGTTCATACAGGGGGGGGCTGAAGCTTTCTTT
CASSERFIQGGAEAFF
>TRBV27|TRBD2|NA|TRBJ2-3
TGTGCCAGCAGACGACCACTAGCGGGCGAGGCAGATACGCAGTATTTT
CASRRPLAGEADTQYF
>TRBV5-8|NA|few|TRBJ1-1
TGTGCCAGCAGCTTCTCTGAAGCTTTCTTT
CASSFSEAFF
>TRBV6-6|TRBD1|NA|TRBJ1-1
TGTGCCAGCAGTTCCCAACAGGGGTGGAACACTGAAGCTTTCTTT
CASSSQQGWNTEAFF
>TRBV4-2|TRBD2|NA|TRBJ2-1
TGTGCCAGCAGCCAAGGACTAGCTACCGCCCGGTACAATGAGCAGTTCTTC
CASSQGLATARYNEQFF
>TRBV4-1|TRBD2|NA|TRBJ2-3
TGCGCCAGCAGCCAAGAGAACGGCGCGGGAGGGAACACAGATACGCAGTATTTT
CASSQENGAGGNTDTQYF
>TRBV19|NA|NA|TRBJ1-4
TGTGCCAGTAGTAGGGGCAGGGCCTCTGCAACTAATGAAAAACTGTTTTTT
CASSRGRASATNEKLFF
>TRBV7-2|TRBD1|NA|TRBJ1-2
TGTGCCAGCAGCTTAGCGGGACAGAGCTATGGCTACACCTTC
CASSLAGQSYGYTF
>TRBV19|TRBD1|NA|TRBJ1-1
TGTGCCACAACCGCGGGACAGAGACTGAACACTGAAGCTTTCTTT
CATTAGQRLNTEAFF
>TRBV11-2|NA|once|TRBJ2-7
TGTGCCAGCAGCCAGGGGTCAGACTACGAGCAGTACTTC
CASSQGSDYEQYF
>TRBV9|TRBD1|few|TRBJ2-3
TGTGCCAGCAGCGCCCGGACAGGGGGAGGCGATACGCAGTATTTT
CASSARTGGGDTQYF
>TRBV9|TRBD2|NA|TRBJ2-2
TGTGCCAGCAGCGTAGAAGGTGGAGGACTAGCGGAAAATCTGAACACCGGGGAGCTGTTTTTT
CASSVEGGGLAENLNTGELFF
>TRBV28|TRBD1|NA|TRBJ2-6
TGTGCCAGCAGTTTAGTCAGGGGGCTTGGGGCCAACGGCCTGACTTTC
CASSLVRGLGANGLTF
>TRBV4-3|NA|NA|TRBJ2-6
TGCGCCAGCAGCCAAACTCTGGTTGTTCCGCCTGGGGCCAACGGCCTGACTTTC
CASSQTLVVPPGANGLTF
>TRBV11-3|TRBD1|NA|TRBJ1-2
TGTGCCAGCGGCGGGACAGGCCTCTACACCTTC
CASGGTGLYTF
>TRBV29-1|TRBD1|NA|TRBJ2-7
TGCAGCGTTATAGGGACAGGAGCCTACGAGCAGTACTTC
CSVIGTGAYEQYF
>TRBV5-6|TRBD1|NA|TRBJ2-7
TGCGCCAGCAGCGGCGGGACAGGGGGTAGTGGGCAGTACTTC
CASSGGTGGSGQYF
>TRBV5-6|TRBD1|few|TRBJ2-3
TGTGCCAGCAGCGTGGGACAGGGCCAGGTAGTCGCAACGCAGTATTTT
CASSVGQGQVVATQYF
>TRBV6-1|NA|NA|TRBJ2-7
TGTGCCAGCAGAACAGGGAAATCCTACGAGCAGTACTTC
CASRTGKSYEQYF
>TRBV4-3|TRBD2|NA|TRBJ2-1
TGCGCCAGCAGCCAAGCCTCTAGCGGGAGTTACAATGAGCAGTTCTTC
CASSQASSGSYNEQFF
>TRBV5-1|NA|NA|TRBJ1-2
TGCGCCAGCAGCTTGATACAGGGCAGTGGCTACACCTTC
CASSLIQGSGYTF
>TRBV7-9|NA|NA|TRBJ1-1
TGTGCCAGCAGCTTATCAGGGTTCCGTGAAGCTTTCTTT
CASSLSGFREAFF
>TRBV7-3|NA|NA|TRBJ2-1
TGTGCCAGCAGCTTAACGTTCGAGCCCGACAATGAGCAGTTCTTC
CASSLTFEPDNEQFF
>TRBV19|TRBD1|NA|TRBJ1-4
TGTGCCAGTACAACCAACCCGGGACAGGGGTATGAAAAACTGTTTTTT
CASTTNPGQGYEKLFF
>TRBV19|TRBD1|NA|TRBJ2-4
TGTGCCAGTGGACAGGGGCAAAACATTCAGTACTTC
CASGQGQNIQYF
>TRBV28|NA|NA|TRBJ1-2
TGTGCCAGCAGCCAGGACTTAAACTATGGCTACACCTTC
CASSQDLNYGYTF
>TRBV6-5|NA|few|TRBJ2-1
TGTGCCAGCAGCCCTGTAGGGGACAATGAGCAGTTCTTC
CASSPVGDNEQFF
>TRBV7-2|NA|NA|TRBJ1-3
TGTGCCAGCAGTCTCTACTCTGGAAACACCATATATTTT
CASSLYSGNTIYF
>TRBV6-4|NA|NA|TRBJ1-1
TGTGCCAGCAGTATCGGGACTTCTAACACTGAAGCTTTCTTT
CASSIGTSNTEAFF
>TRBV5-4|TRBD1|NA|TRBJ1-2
TGTGCCAGCAGCTTGCAGACAGGGGGTAACTATGGCTACACCTTC
CASSLQTGGNYGYTF
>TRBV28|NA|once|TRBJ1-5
TGTGCCAGCAGTTCTGCGGGCGGGGGGGATTGGCGCAATCAGCCCCAGCATTTT
CASSSAGGGDWRNQPQHF
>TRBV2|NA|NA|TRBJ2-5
TGTGCCAGCAGTGTAGCGAGACAAGAGACCCAGTACTTC
CASSVARQETQYF
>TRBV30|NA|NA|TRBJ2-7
TGTGCCTGGAGGCAGGGGCTGGGTGAGCAGTACTTC
CAWRQGLGEQYF
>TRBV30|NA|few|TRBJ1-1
TGTGCCTGGAGTGTGGGCCCGAACACTGAAGCTTTCTTT
CAWSVGPNTEAFF
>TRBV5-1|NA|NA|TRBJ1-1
TGCGCCAGCAGCTTGGGGCGGGACGGTGAAGCTTTCTTT
CASSLGRDGEAFF
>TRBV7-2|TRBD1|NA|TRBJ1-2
TGTGCCAGCAGACCAGGGGGCGCGTCCTCCTATGGCTACACCTTC
CASRPGGASSYGYTF
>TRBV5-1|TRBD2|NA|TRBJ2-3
TGCGCCAGCAGCAAGGGACTAGCGGGAGTCACAGATACGCAGTATTTT
CASSKGLAGVTDTQYF
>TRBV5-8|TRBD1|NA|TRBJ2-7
TGTGCCAGCAGCTTATCAGGGGGACCTACCTACGAGCAGTACTTC
CASSLSGGPTYEQYF
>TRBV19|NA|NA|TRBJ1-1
TGTGCCAGTAGTATGAGGGTTACTGAAGCTTTCTTT
CASSMRVTEAFF
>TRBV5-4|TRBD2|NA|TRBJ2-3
TGTGCCAGCCATCCGAGGACTAGCGGGAGTATGGGTACGCAGTATTTT
CASHPRTSGSMGTQYF
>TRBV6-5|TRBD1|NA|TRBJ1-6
TGTGCCAGCAGCTCCGGGACAGGGGGCCGGTCACCCCTCCACTTT
CASSSGTGGRSPLHF